What follows are 3 T cell receptor beta chains derived from one specimen sequenced in a study of T-cell memory formation after mild COVID-19. In TCRdb, the 5' RACE reads were re-called with MiXCR into one record per CDR3 protein. This table holds just under 350,000 distinct CDR3 sequences, 10% to 15% found once. Sequencing was carried out using PBMCs or a T cell subset sorted from them (not recorded which). Receptors originate from a man between 18 and 35 years old who had mild COVID-19 (a few samples of this study predate the infection). Cell type and time point are not known.

V gene TRBV28 combines with J gene TRBJ1-2, with D possibly matching TRBD1 (5 bases). This CDR3 comprises 12 residues. The V gene's germline CDR1 is MDHEN and CDR2 SYDVKM. V shed 8 bases and J shed 4 bases, with 11 bases lying between them. The CDR3 nucleotides are TGTGCCAGCCAAAACGGGGGCTATGGCTACACCTTC. As protein: CASQNGGYGYTF.

At least ten counts were recorded for this clonotype. V gene TRBV6-5 combines with J gene TRBJ2-3; D is unresolved. The V end lost 0 bases, the J end lost 5 bases, and 12 bases lay between the germline ends. This CDR3 contains 15 residues. Germline V lookup: CDR1 MNHEY, CDR2 SVGAGI. CDR3 region: CASSYSGKFRDTQYF. The CDR3 DNA reads TGTGCCAGCAGTTACTCGGGGAAGTTCCGAGATACGCAGTATTTT.

The chain employs TRBV12-3 or TRBV12-4 and TRBJ2-7; a possible D gene is TRBD2 (5 bases). V lost 5 bases and J 4 bases, leaving 15 bases between the germline ends. This CDR3 spans 14 amino acids. CDR3 region: CASSGAEGGYEQYV. CDR3 DNA sequence: TGTGCCAGCAGTGGAGCCGAGGGCGGGTACGAGCAGTACGTC.